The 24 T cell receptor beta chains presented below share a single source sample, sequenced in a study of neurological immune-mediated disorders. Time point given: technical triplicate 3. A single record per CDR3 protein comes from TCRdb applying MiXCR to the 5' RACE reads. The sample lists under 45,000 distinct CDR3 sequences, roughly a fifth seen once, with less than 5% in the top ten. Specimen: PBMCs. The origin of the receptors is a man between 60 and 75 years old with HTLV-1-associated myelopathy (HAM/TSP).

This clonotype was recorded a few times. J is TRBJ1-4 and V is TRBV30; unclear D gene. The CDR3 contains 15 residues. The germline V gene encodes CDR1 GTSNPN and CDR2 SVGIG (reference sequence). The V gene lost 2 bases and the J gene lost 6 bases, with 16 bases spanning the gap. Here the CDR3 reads CAWSLVGLRDEKLFF. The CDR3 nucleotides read TGTGCCTGGAGTTTGGTTGGATTGCGGGATGAAAAACTGTTTTTT.

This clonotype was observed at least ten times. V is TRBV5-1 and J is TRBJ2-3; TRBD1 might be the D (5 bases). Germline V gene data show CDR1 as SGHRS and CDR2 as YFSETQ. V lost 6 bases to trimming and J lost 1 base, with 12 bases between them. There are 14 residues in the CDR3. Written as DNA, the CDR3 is TGCGCCAGCACACAGGATTTCGGCACAGATACGCAGTATTTT. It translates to CASTQDFGTDTQYF. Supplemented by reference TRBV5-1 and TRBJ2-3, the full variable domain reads KAGVTQTPRYLIKTRGQQVTLSCSPISGHRSVSWYQQTPGQGLQFLFEYFSETQRNKGNFPGRFSGRQFSNSRSEMNVSTLELGDSALYLCASTQDFGTDTQYFGPGTRLTVL.

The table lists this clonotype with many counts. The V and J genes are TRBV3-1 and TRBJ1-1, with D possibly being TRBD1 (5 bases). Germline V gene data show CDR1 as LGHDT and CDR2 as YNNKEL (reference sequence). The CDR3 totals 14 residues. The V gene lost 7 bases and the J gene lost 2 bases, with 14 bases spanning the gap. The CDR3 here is CASNRSGTNTEAFF. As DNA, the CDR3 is TGTGCCAGCAACCGCTCTGGGACTAACACTGAAGCTTTCTTT.

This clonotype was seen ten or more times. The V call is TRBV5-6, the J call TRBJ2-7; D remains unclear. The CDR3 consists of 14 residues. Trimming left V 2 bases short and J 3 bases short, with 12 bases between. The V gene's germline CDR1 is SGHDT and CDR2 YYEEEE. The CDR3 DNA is TGTGCCAGCAGCTTTAGTATCGGAGTCTACGAGCAGTACTTC. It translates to CASSFSIGVYEQYF.

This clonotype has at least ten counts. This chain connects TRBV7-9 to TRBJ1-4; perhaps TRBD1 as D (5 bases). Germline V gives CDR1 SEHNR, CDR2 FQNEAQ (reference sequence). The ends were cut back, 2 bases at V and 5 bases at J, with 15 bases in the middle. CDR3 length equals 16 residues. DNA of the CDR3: TGTGCCAGCAGCTTAAGAAATTCAGGGATAAATGAAAAACTGTTTTTT. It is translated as CASSLRNSGINEKLFF.

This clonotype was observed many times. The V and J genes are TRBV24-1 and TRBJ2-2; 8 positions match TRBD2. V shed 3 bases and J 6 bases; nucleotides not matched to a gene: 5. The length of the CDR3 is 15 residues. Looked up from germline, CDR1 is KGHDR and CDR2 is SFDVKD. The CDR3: CATSDPAAGAGELFF. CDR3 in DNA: TGTGCCACCAGTGATCCTGCAGCGGGAGCCGGGGAGCTGTTTTTT.

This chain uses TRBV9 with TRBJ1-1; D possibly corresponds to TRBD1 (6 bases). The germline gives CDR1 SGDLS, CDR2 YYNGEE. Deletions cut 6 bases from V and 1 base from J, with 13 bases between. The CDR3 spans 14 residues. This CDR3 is CASNHGGANTEAFF. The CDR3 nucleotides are TGTGCCAGCAACCACGGGGGGGCGAACACTGAAGCTTTCTTT.

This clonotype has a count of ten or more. The chain's CDR3 is CASSFDRGRDYGYTF. CDR3 coding DNA: TGTGCCAGCAGCTTTGACAGGGGGCGCGACTATGGCTACACCTTC. This sequence joins TRBV5-6 and TRBJ1-2; 10 nucleotides align to TRBD1. CDR3 length equals 15 residues. Germline V CDR1 and CDR2: SGHDT, YYEEEE. V shed 2 bases and J 3 bases; nucleotides not matched to a gene: 4.

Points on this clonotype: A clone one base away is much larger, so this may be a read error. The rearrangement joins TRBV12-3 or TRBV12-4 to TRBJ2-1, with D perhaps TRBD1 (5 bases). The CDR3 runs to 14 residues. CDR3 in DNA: TGTGTCACACAGGCGCCTAGCTCCTACAATGAGCAGTTCTTC. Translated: CVTQAPSSYNEQFF.

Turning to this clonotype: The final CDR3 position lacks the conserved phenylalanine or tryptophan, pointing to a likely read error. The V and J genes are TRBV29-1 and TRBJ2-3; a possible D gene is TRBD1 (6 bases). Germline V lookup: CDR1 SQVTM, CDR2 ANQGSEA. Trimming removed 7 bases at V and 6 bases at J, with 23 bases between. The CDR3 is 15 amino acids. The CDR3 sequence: CSANGGAQNSDTQYL. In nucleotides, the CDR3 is TGCAGCGCAAATGGGGGCGCCCAAAACTCCGATACGCAGTATCTT.

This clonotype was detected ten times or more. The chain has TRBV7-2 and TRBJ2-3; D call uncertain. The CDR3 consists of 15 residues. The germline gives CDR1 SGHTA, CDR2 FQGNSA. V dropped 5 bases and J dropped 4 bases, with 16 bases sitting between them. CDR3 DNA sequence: TGTGCCAGCAGCCCAACCGGGTTAGGATCAGATACGCAGTATTTT. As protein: CASSPTGLGSDTQYF.

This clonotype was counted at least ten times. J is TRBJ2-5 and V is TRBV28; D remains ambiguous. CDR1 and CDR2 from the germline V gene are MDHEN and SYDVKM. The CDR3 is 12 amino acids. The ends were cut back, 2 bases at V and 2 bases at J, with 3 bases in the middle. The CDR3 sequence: CASSLTQETQYF. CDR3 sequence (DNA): TGTGCCAGCAGTTTAACTCAAGAGACCCAGTACTTC.

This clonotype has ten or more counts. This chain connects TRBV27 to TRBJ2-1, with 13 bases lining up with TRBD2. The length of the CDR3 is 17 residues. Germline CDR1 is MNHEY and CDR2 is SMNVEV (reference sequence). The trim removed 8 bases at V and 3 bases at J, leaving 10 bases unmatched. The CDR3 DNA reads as TGTGCCAGCCTGGGACTAGCGGGAAACCGAGTCTACAATGAGCAGTTCTTC. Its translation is CASLGLAGNRVYNEQFF.

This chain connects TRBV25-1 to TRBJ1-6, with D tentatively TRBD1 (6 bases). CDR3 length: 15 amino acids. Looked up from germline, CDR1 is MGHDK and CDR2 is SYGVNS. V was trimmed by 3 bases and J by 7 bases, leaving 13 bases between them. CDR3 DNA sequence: TGTGCCAGCAGTGACTGGACAGTGGAGAATTCACCCCTCCACTTT. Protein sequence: CASSDWTVENSPLHF.

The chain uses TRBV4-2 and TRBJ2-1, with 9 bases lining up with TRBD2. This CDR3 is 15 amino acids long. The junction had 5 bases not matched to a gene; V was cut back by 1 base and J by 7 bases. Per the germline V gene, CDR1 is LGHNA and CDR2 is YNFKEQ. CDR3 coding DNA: TGTGCCAGCAGCCAAGCCAGCGGGAGGACAAATGAGCAGTTCTTC. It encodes CASSQASGRTNEQFF.

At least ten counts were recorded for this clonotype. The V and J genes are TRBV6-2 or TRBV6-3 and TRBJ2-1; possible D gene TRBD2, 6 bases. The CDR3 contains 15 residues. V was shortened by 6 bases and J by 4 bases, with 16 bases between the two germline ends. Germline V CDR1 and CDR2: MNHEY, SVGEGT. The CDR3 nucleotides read TGTGCCAGCAGCAACCCGGGACTCCGATACAATGAGCAGTTCTTC. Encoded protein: CASSNPGLRYNEQFF.

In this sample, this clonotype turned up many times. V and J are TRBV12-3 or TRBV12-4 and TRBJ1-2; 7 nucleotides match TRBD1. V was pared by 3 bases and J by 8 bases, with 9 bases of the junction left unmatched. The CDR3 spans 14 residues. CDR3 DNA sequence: TGTGCCAGCAGTTTGGGGGGGGGAGGGGGCGGCTACACCTTC. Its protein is CASSLGGGGGGYTF.

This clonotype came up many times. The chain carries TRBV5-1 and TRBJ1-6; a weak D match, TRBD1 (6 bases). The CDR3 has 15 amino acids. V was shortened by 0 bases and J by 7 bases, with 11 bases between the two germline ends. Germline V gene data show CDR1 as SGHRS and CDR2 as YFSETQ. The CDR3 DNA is TGCGCCAGCAGCTTGGACAGGGTTACGAATTCACCCCTCCACTTT. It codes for CASSLDRVTNSPLHF.

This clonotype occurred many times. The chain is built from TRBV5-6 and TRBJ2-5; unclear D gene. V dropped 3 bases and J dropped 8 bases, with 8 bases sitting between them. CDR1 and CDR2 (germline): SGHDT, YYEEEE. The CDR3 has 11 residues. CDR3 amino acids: CASSSTGTQYF. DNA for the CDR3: TGTGCCAGCAGCTCCACGGGTACCCAGTACTTC.

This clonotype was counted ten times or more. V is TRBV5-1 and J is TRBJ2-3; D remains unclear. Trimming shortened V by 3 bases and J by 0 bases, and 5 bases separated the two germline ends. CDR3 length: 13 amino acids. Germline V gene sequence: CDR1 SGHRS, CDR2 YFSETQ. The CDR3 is CASSSSSTDTQYF. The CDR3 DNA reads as TGCGCCAGCAGCTCTTCTAGCACAGATACGCAGTATTTT.

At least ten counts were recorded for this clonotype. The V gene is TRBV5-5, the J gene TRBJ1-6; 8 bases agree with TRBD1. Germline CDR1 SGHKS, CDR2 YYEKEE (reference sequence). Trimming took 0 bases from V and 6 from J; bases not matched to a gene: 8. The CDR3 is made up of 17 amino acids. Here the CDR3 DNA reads TGTGCCAGCAGCTTGGCCATCCCGGGACAGGTTAATTCACCCCTCCACTTT. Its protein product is CASSLAIPGQVNSPLHF.

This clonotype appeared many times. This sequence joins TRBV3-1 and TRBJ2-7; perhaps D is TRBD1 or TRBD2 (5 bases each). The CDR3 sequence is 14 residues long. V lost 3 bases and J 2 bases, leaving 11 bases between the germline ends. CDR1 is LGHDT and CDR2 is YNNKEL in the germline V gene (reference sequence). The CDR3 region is CASSQLPGPYEQYF. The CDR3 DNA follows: TGTGCCAGCAGCCAGTTACCGGGACCCTACGAGCAGTACTTC.

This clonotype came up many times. CDR3 sequence reads: CASSLRGAGYGYTF. The DNA of the CDR3 is TGTGCCAGCAGTTTAAGGGGAGCTGGCTATGGCTACACCTTC. The rearrangement links TRBV28 to TRBJ1-2, with D maybe TRBD1 (5 bases). The germline V and J ends were trimmed by 2 bases and 4 bases, with 11 bases remaining between them. Germline CDR1 reads MDHEN; CDR2 reads SYDVKM. The CDR3 covers 14 residues.

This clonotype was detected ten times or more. CDR3 coding DNA: TGCGCCAGCAGCCCGGGAGAGCCCAGGGAGACCCAGTACTTC. Encoded protein: CASSPGEPRETQYF. V usage is TRBV5-1 and J usage is TRBJ2-5; D might be TRBD2 (6 bases). Trimming shortened V by 4 bases and J by 5 bases, and 15 bases separated the two germline ends. The CDR3 is 14 amino acids. Germline V lookup: CDR1 SGHRS, CDR2 YFSETQ.